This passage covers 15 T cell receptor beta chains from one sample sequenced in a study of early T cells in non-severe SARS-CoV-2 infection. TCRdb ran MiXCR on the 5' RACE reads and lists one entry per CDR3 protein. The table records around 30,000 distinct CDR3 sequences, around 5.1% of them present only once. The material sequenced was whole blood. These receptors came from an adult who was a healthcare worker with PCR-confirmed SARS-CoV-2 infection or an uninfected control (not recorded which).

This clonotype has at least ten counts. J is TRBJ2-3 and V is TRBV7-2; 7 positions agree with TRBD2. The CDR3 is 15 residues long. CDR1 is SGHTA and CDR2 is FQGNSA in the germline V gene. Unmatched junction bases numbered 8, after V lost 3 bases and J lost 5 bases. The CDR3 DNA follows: TGTGCCAGCAGCTTCCTAGGGAGGGAGGGAGATACGCAGTATTTT. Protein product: CASSFLGREGDTQYF. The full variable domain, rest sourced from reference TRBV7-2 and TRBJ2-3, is GAGVSQSPSNKVTEKGKDVELRCDPISGHTALYWYRQSLGQGLEFLIYFQGNSAPDKSGLPSDRFSAERTGGSVSTLTIQRTQQEDSAVYLCASSFLGREGDTQYFGPGTRLTVL.

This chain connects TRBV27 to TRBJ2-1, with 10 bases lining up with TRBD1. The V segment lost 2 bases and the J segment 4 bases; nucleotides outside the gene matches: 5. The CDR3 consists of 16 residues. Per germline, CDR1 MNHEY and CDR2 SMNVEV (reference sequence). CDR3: CASSLDDRGPYNEQFF. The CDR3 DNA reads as TGTGCCAGCAGTTTAGATGACAGGGGGCCTTACAATGAGCAGTTCTTC.

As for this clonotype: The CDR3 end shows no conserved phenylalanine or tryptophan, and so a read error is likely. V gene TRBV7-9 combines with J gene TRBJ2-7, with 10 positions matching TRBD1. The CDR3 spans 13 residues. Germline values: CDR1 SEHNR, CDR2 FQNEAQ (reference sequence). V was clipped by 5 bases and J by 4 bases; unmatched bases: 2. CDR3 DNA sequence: TGTGCCAGCAGCGACAGGGGGCCTTACGAGCAGTACTCC. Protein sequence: CASSDRGPYEQYS.

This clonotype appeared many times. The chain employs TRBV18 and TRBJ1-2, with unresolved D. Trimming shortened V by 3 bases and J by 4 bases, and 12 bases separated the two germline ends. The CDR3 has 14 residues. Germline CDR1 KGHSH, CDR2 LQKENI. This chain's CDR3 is CASSPGDIGYGYTF. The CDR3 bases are TGTGCCAGCTCACCGGGAGACATCGGCTATGGCTACACCTTC. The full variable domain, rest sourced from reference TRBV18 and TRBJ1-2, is NAGVMQNPRHLVRRRGQEARLRCSPMKGHSHVYWYRQLPEEGLKFMVYLQKENIIDESGMPKERFSAEFPKEGPSILRIQQVVRGDSAAYFCASSPGDIGYGYTFGSGTRLTVV.

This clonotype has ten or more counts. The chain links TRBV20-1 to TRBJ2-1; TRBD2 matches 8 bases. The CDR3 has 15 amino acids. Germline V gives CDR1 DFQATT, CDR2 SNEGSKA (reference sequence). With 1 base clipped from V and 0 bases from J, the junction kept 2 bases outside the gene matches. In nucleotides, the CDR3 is TGCAGTGCTAGAGGACTAGCGCACTCCTACAATGAGCAGTTCTTC. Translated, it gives CSARGLAHSYNEQFF.

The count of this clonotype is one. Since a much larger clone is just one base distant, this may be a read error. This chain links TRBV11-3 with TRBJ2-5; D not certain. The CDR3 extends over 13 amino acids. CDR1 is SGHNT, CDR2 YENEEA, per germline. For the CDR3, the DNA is TGTGTCAGCAGCTTAGACCGCCAAGAGACCCAGTACTTC. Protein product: CVSSLDRQETQYF.

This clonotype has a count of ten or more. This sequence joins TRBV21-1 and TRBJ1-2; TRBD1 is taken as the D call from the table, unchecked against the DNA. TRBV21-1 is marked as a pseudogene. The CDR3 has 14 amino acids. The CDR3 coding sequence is TGTGCCAGCAGCCCGACAGAATCTAACTATGGCTACACCTTC. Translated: CASSPTESNYGYTF.

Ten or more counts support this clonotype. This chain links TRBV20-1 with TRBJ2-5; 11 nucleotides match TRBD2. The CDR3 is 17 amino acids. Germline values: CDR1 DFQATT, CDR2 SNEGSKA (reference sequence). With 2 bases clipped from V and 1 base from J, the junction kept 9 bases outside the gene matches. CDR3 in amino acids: CSARRTSGRGPQETQYF. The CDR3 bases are TGCAGTGCTAGAAGGACTAGCGGGCGGGGGCCCCAAGAGACCCAGTACTTC.

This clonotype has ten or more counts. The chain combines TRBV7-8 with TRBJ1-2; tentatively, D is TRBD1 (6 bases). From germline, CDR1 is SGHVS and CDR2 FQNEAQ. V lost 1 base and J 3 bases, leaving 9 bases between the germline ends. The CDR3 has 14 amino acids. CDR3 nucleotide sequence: TGTGCCAGCAGCTTAGGGGCAGGGGACTATGGCTACACCTTC. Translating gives CASSLGAGDYGYTF.

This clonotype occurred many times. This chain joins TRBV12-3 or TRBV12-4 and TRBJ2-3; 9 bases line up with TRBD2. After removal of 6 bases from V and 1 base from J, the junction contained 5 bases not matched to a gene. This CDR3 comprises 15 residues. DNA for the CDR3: TGTGCCAGCAGAAGTAGCGGGAGAGGCACAGATACGCAGTATTTT. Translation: CASRSSGRGTDTQYF.

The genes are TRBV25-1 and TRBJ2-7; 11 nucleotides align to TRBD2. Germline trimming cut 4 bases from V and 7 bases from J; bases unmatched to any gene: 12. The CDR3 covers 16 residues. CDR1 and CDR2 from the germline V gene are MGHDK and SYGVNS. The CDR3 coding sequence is TGTGCCAGCAGTGCCCCGGGACTAGCGGCTTTGGGTGAGCAGTACTTC. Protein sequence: CASSAPGLAALGEQYF.

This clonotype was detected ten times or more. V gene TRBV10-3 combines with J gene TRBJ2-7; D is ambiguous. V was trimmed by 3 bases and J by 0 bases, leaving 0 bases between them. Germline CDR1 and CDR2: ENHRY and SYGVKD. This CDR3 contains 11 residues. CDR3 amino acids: CAISDSYEQYF. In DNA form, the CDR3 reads TGTGCCATCAGTGACTCCTACGAGCAGTACTTC.

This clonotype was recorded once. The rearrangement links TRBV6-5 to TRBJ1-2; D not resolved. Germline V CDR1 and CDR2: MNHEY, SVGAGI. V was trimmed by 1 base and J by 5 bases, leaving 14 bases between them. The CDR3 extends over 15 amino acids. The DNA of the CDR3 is TGTGCCAGCAGTTACTACGGGAAGACCCTTTATGGCTACACCTTC. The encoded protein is CASSYYGKTLYGYTF.

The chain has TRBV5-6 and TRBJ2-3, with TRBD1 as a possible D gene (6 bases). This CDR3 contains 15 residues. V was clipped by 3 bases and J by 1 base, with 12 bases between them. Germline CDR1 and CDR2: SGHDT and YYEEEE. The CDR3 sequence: CASSSPRTGTDTQYF. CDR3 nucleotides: TGTGCCAGCAGCTCCCCCCGGACAGGCACAGATACGCAGTATTTT.

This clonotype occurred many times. The CDR3 DNA follows: TGTGCCAGCAGTCCTCAGGGGGCGAGGACTGAAGCTTTCTTT. It is translated as CASSPQGARTEAFF. The rearrangement uses TRBV27 and TRBJ1-1; 8 bases map to TRBD1. CDR1 and CDR2 from the germline V gene are MNHEY and SMNVEV (reference sequence). The CDR3 has 14 residues. V lost 5 bases, J lost 5 bases, and 7 bases stayed unmatched.